Listed below are T cell receptor beta chains from one sample, sequenced in a study of beta chain features in type 1 diabetes. Assay: immunoSEQ multiplex PCR; the TCRdb copy retains only in-frame clones and omits some. The sample includes about 140,000 clones, 9.7% of them seen just once. The sample comprised central memory CD4+ T cells from blood. All receptors come from a woman between 40 and 55 years old in good health. CDR3s include the opening cysteine and the closing phenylalanine or tryptophan. Each record gives: CDR3 protein, CDR3 DNA, clone size, CDR3 length, V gene, J gene, D gene. A D gene is named only where the DNA matches it firmly. Some rows mark clone size as missing; the rest say once, few, many or name a class of expanded clone.

CDR3: CASSQGIATEAFF; DNA: TGTGCCAGCTCACAGGGGATTGCTACTGAAGCTTTCTTT; size: NA; length: 13; V: TRBV18; J: TRBJ1-1; D: NA
CDR3: CAISDTGNTEAFF; DNA: TGTGCCATCAGTGACACGGGAAACACTGAAGCTTTCTTT; size: NA; length: 13; V: TRBV10-3; J: TRBJ1-1; D: NA
CDR3: CASSINGVYGYTF; DNA: TGTGCCAGCAGCATAAACGGAGTCTATGGCTACACCTTC; size: NA; length: 13; V: TRBV7-9; J: TRBJ1-2; D: NA
CDR3: CSGTGLAGGRGQFF; DNA: TGCAGCGGTACTGGACTAGCGGGGGGGCGCGGGCAGTTCTTC; size: NA; length: 14; V: TRBV29-1; J: TRBJ2-1; D: TRBD2
CDR3: CASTQGLRTYEQYF; DNA: TGTGCCAGCACCCAGGGCCTTCGTACCTACGAGCAGTACTTC; size: few; length: 14; V: TRBV5-8; J: TRBJ2-7; D: NA
CDR3: CASTKRGTSGGETQYF; DNA: TGTGCCAGCACCAAACGGGGGACTAGCGGAGGAGAGACCCAGTACTTC; size: NA; length: 16; V: TRBV5-4; J: TRBJ2-5; D: TRBD2
CDR3: CASSLRRSSYNSPLHF; DNA: TGTGCCAGCTCCCTTCGACGGAGCTCCTATAATTCACCCCTCCACTTT; size: few; length: 16; V: TRBV19; J: TRBJ1-6; D: NA
CDR3: CASSLRRGSSYNEQFF; DNA: TGTGCCAGCAGCTTAAGGCGGGGGAGCTCCTACAATGAGCAGTTCTTC; size: NA; length: 16; V: TRBV7-2; J: TRBJ2-1; D: TRBD2
CDR3: CASSLDRAPSQRTEAFF; DNA: TGCGCCAGCAGCCTAGACAGGGCTCCATCCCAGAGGACTGAAGCTTTCTTT; size: NA; length: 17; V: TRBV5-1; J: TRBJ1-1; D: TRBD1
CDR3: CASSFFPDSYGYTF; DNA: TGTGCCAGCAGCTTTTTTCCAGATTCCTATGGCTACACCTTC; size: NA; length: 14; V: TRBV5-4; J: TRBJ1-2; D: NA
CDR3: CASSFVSAADTQYF; DNA: TGTGCCAGCAGCTTCGTTTCGGCGGCAGATACGCAGTATTTT; size: few; length: 14; V: TRBV7-2; J: TRBJ2-3; D: NA
CDR3: CASSQDGGSLRGDQPQHF; DNA: TGTGCCAGCAGCCAAGACGGGGGCAGCCTGCGGGGGGATCAGCCCCAGCATTTT; size: NA; length: 18; V: TRBV5-6; J: TRBJ1-5; D: NA
CDR3: CASSITGPRDTQYF; DNA: TGTGCCAGCAGCATCACAGGGCCCCGCGATACGCAGTATTTT; size: NA; length: 14; V: TRBV9; J: TRBJ2-3; D: NA
CDR3: CASSLGGGRETQYF; DNA: TGCGCCAGCAGCTTGGGGGGGGGCCGAGAGACCCAGTACTTC; size: few; length: 14; V: TRBV5-1; J: TRBJ2-5; D: NA
CDR3: CASSHRGPVNEKLFF; DNA: TGTGCCAGCAGCCACAGGGGGCCCGTTAATGAAAAACTGTTTTTT; size: NA; length: 15; V: TRBV7-9; J: TRBJ1-4; D: TRBD1
CDR3: CASSIDRMGSYNSPLHF; DNA: TGTGCCAGCAGTATCGACAGGATGGGCTCCTATAATTCACCCCTCCACTTT; size: NA; length: 17; V: TRBV7-8; J: TRBJ1-6; D: NA
CDR3: CASSLTSTGPLHF; DNA: TGTGCCAGCAGTCTGACCTCCACGGGGCCCCTCCACTTT; size: NA; length: 13; V: TRBV25-1; J: TRBJ1-6; D: NA
CDR3: CASSLQLVNTGELFF; DNA: TGTGCCAGCAGTTTACAGCTAGTTAACACCGGGGAGCTGTTTTTT; size: NA; length: 15; V: TRBV27; J: TRBJ2-2; D: NA
CDR3: CASSPPLLAGGLETQYF; DNA: TGTGCCAGCAGCCCGCCATTACTAGCGGGGGGGCTTGAGACCCAGTACTTC; size: few; length: 17; V: TRBV7-8; J: TRBJ2-5; D: TRBD2
CDR3: CASRETGQGGVQTQYF; DNA: TGTGCCAGCAGGGAAACGGGACAGGGGGGGGTACAGACCCAGTACTTC; size: NA; length: 16; V: TRBV27; J: TRBJ2-5; D: TRBD1
CDR3: CASSTATNTQYF; DNA: TGTGCCAGCAGCACAGCTACGAATACGCAGTATTTT; size: NA; length: 12; V: TRBV9; J: TRBJ2-3; D: NA
CDR3: CATPETGGYEQYF; DNA: TGTGCCACCCCCGAGACCGGGGGCTACGAGCAGTACTTC; size: NA; length: 13; V: TRBV7-2; J: TRBJ2-7; D: NA
CDR3: CASSSGLTNSPLHF; DNA: TGCGCCAGCAGCTCAGGACTCACTAATTCACCCCTCCACTTT; size: few; length: 14; V: TRBV5-1; J: TRBJ1-6; D: NA
CDR3: CASDPLAGGNEQFF; DNA: TGTGCCAGCGACCCACTAGCGGGGGGGAATGAGCAGTTCTTC; size: NA; length: 14; V: TRBV6-5; J: TRBJ2-1; D: TRBD2